The 32 T cell receptor beta chains listed next were all sequenced from one sample in a study of T cells after yellow fever vaccination. TCRdb redid the calling of the 5' RACE reads with MiXCR, one entry per CDR3 protein. The table includes more than 90,000 distinct CDR3 sequences, 8.4% detected once. The sequencing used CD8+ T cells sorted from PBMCs, collected 45 days after the yellow fever booster vaccination. All receptors derive from a man aged 30 to 39 who received the YFV17D yellow fever vaccine.

The rearrangement joins TRBV12-3 or TRBV12-4 to TRBJ2-7; possibly TRBD1 or TRBD2 for D (7 bases each). V lost 6 bases and J 2 bases, leaving 14 bases between the germline ends. This CDR3 contains 14 residues. Here the CDR3 reads CASRQGGTAYEQYF. The CDR3 nucleotides are TGTGCCAGCAGGCAGGGGGGGACAGCCTACGAGCAGTACTTC.

Remarks on this clonotype: Possible read error: a much larger clone is one base away. V gene TRBV7-9 combines with J gene TRBJ2-5; possibly TRBD2 for D (6 bases). V lost 6 bases to trimming and J lost 3 bases, with 14 bases between them. The CDR3 is 14 residues long. The germline V gene has CDR1 SEHNR and CDR2 FQNEAQ (reference sequence). The CDR3 nucleotides are TGTGCCAGCAGTCCCGGGACTTACAAAGAGACCCAGTACTTC. Protein: CASSPGTYKETQYF.

This clonotype appeared many times. The rearrangement links TRBV5-6 to TRBJ2-7; D tentatively fits TRBD1 or TRBD2 (5 bases each). CDR3 size: 15 residues. V lost 4 bases and J lost 0, with 14 bases in between. Germline V gives CDR1 SGHDT, CDR2 YYEEEE. In DNA form, the CDR3 reads TGTGCCAGCAGCCATGGACTTGGGACCTCCTACGAGCAGTACTTC. Protein sequence: CASSHGLGTSYEQYF.

In this sample, this clonotype turned up many times. The chain recombines TRBV7-6 with TRBJ2-3; TRBD1 is a possible D gene (5 bases). Germline V gene sequence: CDR1 SGHVS, CDR2 FNYEAQ. V was shortened by 3 bases and J by 7 bases, with 8 bases between the two germline ends. The CDR3 length is 12 residues. CDR3: CASSFTGYTQYF. CDR3 nucleotide sequence: TGTGCCAGCAGCTTTACAGGTTATACGCAGTATTTT.

This clonotype was seen many times. This chain joins TRBV7-8 and TRBJ2-1; no reliable D call. The CDR3 consists of 13 residues. The germline V gene has CDR1 SGHVS and CDR2 FQNEAQ. Trimming left V 1 base short and J 6 bases short, with 7 bases between. CDR3 sequence: CASSLVLRNEQFF. The CDR3 nucleotides are TGTGCCAGCAGCTTAGTGCTGCGCAATGAGCAGTTCTTC.

This clonotype was recorded many times. The chain joins TRBV7-2 to TRBJ2-3, with D unresolved. The V end was cut by 0 bases, the J end by 4 bases, with 2 bases between. The length of the CDR3 is 12 residues. Looked up from germline, CDR1 is SGHTA and CDR2 is FQGNSA. The CDR3 loop is CASSLASDTQYF. The CDR3 DNA reads as TGTGCCAGCAGCTTAGCGTCAGATACGCAGTATTTT.

This clonotype has at least ten counts. The CDR3 coding sequence is TGCAGTGCACCGACCCTGAACGAGCAGTACTTC. Amino acids: CSAPTLNEQYF. This chain links TRBV20-1 with TRBJ2-7; D is ambiguous. Trimming removed 6 bases at V and 5 bases at J, with 11 bases between. Looked up from germline, CDR1 is DFQATT and CDR2 is SNEGSKA (reference sequence). The CDR3 covers 11 residues.

The chain employs TRBV12-3 or TRBV12-4 and TRBJ2-3; the D is unclear. This CDR3 spans 12 amino acids. V lost 3 bases and J 4 bases, leaving 5 bases between the germline ends. CDR3 sequence reads: CASSFPADTQYF. CDR3 DNA: TGTGCCAGCAGTTTCCCGGCAGATACGCAGTATTTT.

This clonotype was seen many times. The chain couples TRBV5-1 to TRBJ2-5; 7 bases agree with TRBD2. There are 14 residues in the CDR3. Trimming removed 4 bases from V and 4 bases from J; junction bases left unmatched: 7. The germline gives CDR1 SGHRS, CDR2 YFSETQ. CDR3 residues: CASSGGRSRETQYF. The CDR3 DNA is TGCGCCAGCAGCGGCGGGAGATCCCGAGAGACCCAGTACTTC.

The V call is TRBV12-3 or TRBV12-4, the J call TRBJ2-1; 8 bases fit TRBD2. The junction had 7 bases not matched to a gene; V was cut back by 1 base and J by 8 bases. The CDR3 consists of 15 residues. The CDR3 spells CASSLDSGTVHEQFF. The CDR3 bases are TGTGCCAGCAGTTTAGATAGCGGGACGGTCCATGAGCAGTTCTTC.

This rearrangement joins TRBV6-5 to TRBJ2-7, with D possibly matching TRBD2 (6 bases). Germline V gene sequence: CDR1 MNHEY, CDR2 SVGAGI. There are 12 residues in the CDR3. V gave up 8 bases and J gave up 2 bases, with 10 bases separating them. CDR3 nucleotide sequence: TGTGCCAGCGGGACTTGGGCCTACGAGCAGTACTTC. This sequence encodes CASGTWAYEQYF.

This clonotype was observed many times. The chain combines TRBV15 with TRBJ1-1; D is ambiguous. The CDR3 is 14 amino acids. V gave up 5 bases and J gave up 0 bases, with 10 bases separating them. Germline CDR1 LNHNV, CDR2 YYDKDF (reference sequence). The CDR3 nucleotides read TGTGCCACCAGCGCGAACGGGATGAACACTGAAGCTTTCTTT. It yields the protein CATSANGMNTEAFF.

There are many counts of this clonotype. The rearrangement links TRBV10-3 to TRBJ2-3; D is undetermined. Germline V gene data show CDR1 as ENHRY and CDR2 as SYGVKD. The CDR3 sequence is 12 residues long. Between the trimmed V and J ends, which lost 3 bases and 6 bases, there was a span of 7 bases. DNA for the CDR3: TGTGCCATCAGTGATTTAGGGGATACGCAGTATTTT. Translated: CAISDLGDTQYF.

Note on this clonotype: A much larger clone sits a single nucleotide away, making a read error possible. The chain employs TRBV6-1 and TRBJ2-1; a possible D gene is TRBD2 (6 bases). With 6 bases removed from V and 6 bases from J, the gap between germline ends came to 15 bases. Germline V gene sequence: CDR1 MNHNS, CDR2 SASEGT. The CDR3 totals 14 residues. CDR3 protein: CASRSGGPLNEQFF. DNA of the CDR3: TGTGCCAGCAGATCAGGAGGGCCCCTCAATGAGCAGTTCTTC.

This rearrangement joins TRBV28 to TRBJ1-1; D is unresolved. This CDR3 has 13 residues. CDR1 and CDR2 (germline): MDHEN, SYDVKM. The ends were cut back, 3 bases at V and 6 bases at J, with 11 bases in the middle. The DNA for the CDR3 is TGTGCCAGCAGTTTGATGGGTGGACCTGAAGCTTTCTTT. Translation: CASSLMGGPEAFF.

This clonotype appeared a few times. The rearrangement joins TRBV7-6 to TRBJ2-5; 12 positions match TRBD1. Per the germline V gene, CDR1 is SGHVS and CDR2 is FNYEAQ. V trimming: 5 bases; J trimming: 7 bases; junction bases outside the gene matches: 11. There are 16 residues in the CDR3. The CDR3 loop is CASSLRDRGHSGTQYF. CDR3 bases: TGTGCCAGCAGCCTACGGGACAGGGGGCATTCAGGGACCCAGTACTTC. Combining the CDR3 with reference TRBV7-6 and TRBJ2-5 gives the whole variable domain GAGVSQSPRYKVTKRGQDVALRCDPISGHVSLYWYRQALGQGPEFLTYFNYEAQQDKSGLPNDRFSAERPEGSISTLTIQRTEQRDSAMYRCASSLRDRGHSGTQYFGPGTRLLVL.

The chain is built from TRBV14 and TRBJ2-1; D is unresolved. This CDR3 contains 15 residues. With 2 bases removed from V and 6 bases from J, the gap between germline ends came to 14 bases. Germline CDR1 SGHDN, CDR2 FVKESK. The CDR3 reads CASSQWASFSNEQFF. The CDR3 coding sequence is TGTGCCAGCAGCCAATGGGCATCCTTTTCCAATGAGCAGTTCTTC.

This clonotype was seen at least ten times. The V gene is TRBV10-3, the J gene TRBJ2-5; tentative D call: TRBD2 (5 bases). Per germline, CDR1 ENHRY and CDR2 SYGVKD. CDR3 length: 13 amino acids. With 0 bases removed from V and 9 bases from J, the gap between germline ends came to 11 bases. CDR3 coding DNA: TGTGCCATCAGTGAGTCGAAGACTACGGCCCAGTACTTC. It translates to CAISESKTTAQYF.

This clonotype was seen many times. The rearrangement joins TRBV27 to TRBJ2-1; tentative D call: TRBD2 (6 bases). With 7 bases removed from V and 3 bases from J, the gap between germline ends came to 16 bases. This CDR3 spans 15 amino acids. Per germline, CDR1 MNHEY and CDR2 SMNVEV (reference sequence). This CDR3 is CASNAGSPLYNEQFF. DNA for the CDR3: TGTGCCAGCAACGCGGGGTCCCCCCTCTACAATGAGCAGTTCTTC.

A word on this clonotype: A much larger clone is a single base away; this may be a read error. V is TRBV27 and J is TRBJ2-2; 8 nucleotides match TRBD2. The CDR3 covers 18 residues. Per germline, CDR1 MNHEY and CDR2 SMNVEV (reference sequence). The trim removed 4 bases at V and 3 bases at J, leaving 13 bases unmatched. Here the CDR3 reads CASSSPGLVGVYTGELFF. CDR3 nucleotide sequence: TGTGCCAGCAGTTCCCCGGGACTAGTGGGAGTCTACACCGGGGAGCTGTTTTTT.

At least ten counts were recorded for this clonotype. The rearrangement uses TRBV7-8 and TRBJ2-1; 10 nucleotides line up with TRBD2. With 1 base clipped from V and 2 bases from J, the junction kept 2 bases outside the gene matches. Germline CDR1 is SGHVS and CDR2 is FQNEAQ. The CDR3 totals 16 residues. The CDR3 reads CASSLDGTSAYNEQFF. The CDR3 DNA reads as TGTGCCAGCAGCTTAGACGGGACTAGCGCCTACAATGAGCAGTTCTTC. The whole variable domain, remainder taken from reference TRBV7-8 and TRBJ2-1, is GAGVSQSPRYKVAKRGQDVALRCDPISGHVSLFWYQQALGQGPEFLTYFQNEAQLDKSGLPSDRFFAERPEGSVSTLKIQRTQQEDSAVYLCASSLDGTSAYNEQFFGPGTRLTVL.

This clonotype was seen many times. The CDR3 is CSAGGQYSNQPQHF. CDR3 DNA: TGCAGTGCAGGAGGGCAGTATAGCAATCAGCCCCAGCATTTT. The V gene is TRBV20-1, the J gene TRBJ1-5; D is ambiguous. CDR1 and CDR2 (germline): DFQATT, SNEGSKA (reference sequence). Trimming took off 6 bases at V and 0 bases at J, with 12 bases between the two ends. This CDR3 spans 14 amino acids.

This clonotype is medium-sized in the sample. The J gene is TRBJ2-1, the V gene TRBV5-1, with D unclear. The V end was cut by 0 bases, the J end by 7 bases, with 8 bases between. CDR1 is SGHRS, CDR2 YFSETQ, per germline. CDR3 size: 13 residues. The CDR3 DNA is TGCGCCAGCAGCTTGGTACCAGGTAATGAGCAGTTCTTC. Its translation is CASSLVPGNEQFF.

Ten or more counts support this clonotype. The rearrangement uses TRBV7-9 and TRBJ1-1; a weak D match, TRBD1 (6 bases). The germline V gene has CDR1 SEHNR and CDR2 FQNEAQ (reference sequence). V lost 4 bases and J lost 0, with 6 bases in between. The CDR3 consists of 13 residues. The CDR3 nucleotides read TGTGCCAGCAGCTGGACAGTGAACACTGAAGCTTTCTTT. Amino acid sequence: CASSWTVNTEAFF.

The J gene is TRBJ2-3, the V gene TRBV7-8; D uncertain. Germline CDR1 is SGHVS and CDR2 is FQNEAQ. The CDR3 covers 15 residues. V lost 5 bases and J 0 bases, leaving 12 bases between the germline ends. The chain's CDR3 is CASSRLTVSTDTQYF. The CDR3 DNA reads as TGTGCCAGCAGCCGCTTGACCGTGAGCACAGATACGCAGTATTTT.

This clonotype was seen only a few times. The CDR3 sequence: CASSPTGLAMSSYNEQFF. CDR3 bases: TGTGCCAGTAGTCCCACGGGACTAGCGATGAGCTCCTACAATGAGCAGTTCTTC. This chain uses TRBV19 with TRBJ2-1; 10 bases are a match to TRBD2. Germline V CDR1 and CDR2: LNHDA, SQIVND (reference sequence). J was trimmed by 0 bases and V by 5 bases; bases with no gene match: 10. CDR3 length: 18 residues.

This clonotype was picked up many times. Here the CDR3 reads CASSLETKETQYF. The CDR3 bases are TGTGCCAGCAGCTTAGAAACTAAAGAGACCCAGTACTTC. The J gene is TRBJ2-5, the V gene TRBV13; D unresolved. V lost 1 base and J 3 bases, leaving 6 bases between the germline ends. The CDR3 sequence is 13 residues long. Germline V gene lookup returns CDR1 PRHDT and CDR2 FYEKMQ (reference sequence).

The table lists this clonotype with many counts. This chain connects TRBV9 to TRBJ2-2, with no clear D. Germline loops: CDR1 SGDLS, CDR2 YYNGEE. This CDR3 comprises 13 residues. V lost 4 bases to trimming and J lost 3 bases, with 7 bases between them. CDR3 amino acids: CASSHSHTGELFF. The CDR3 region has the DNA TGTGCCAGCAGCCACTCTCACACCGGGGAGCTGTTTTTT.

This clonotype was picked up many times. DNA of the CDR3: TGCGCCAGCAGGGGGGACGGCTCCTACGAGCAGTACTTC. Translating gives CASRGDGSYEQYF. The chain has TRBV5-1 and TRBJ2-7; D assignment may be TRBD1 or TRBD2 (5 bases each). Germline V gives CDR1 SGHRS, CDR2 YFSETQ. The V end lost 5 bases, the J end lost 0 bases, and 9 bases lay between the germline ends. This CDR3 is 13 amino acids long.

This chain joins TRBV14 and TRBJ2-2; 10 bases match TRBD2. V lost 6 bases and J lost 5; bases outside the gene matches: 3. The CDR3 runs to 14 residues. The germline CDR1 and CDR2 sequences are SGHDN and FVKESK. CDR3 loop: CASSSTSGTGELFF. In DNA, the CDR3 is TGTGCCAGCAGTTCGACTAGCGGGACCGGGGAGCTGTTTTTT.

There are many counts of this clonotype. J is TRBJ2-5 and V is TRBV4-3; 9 bases agree with TRBD1. The CDR3 consists of 15 residues. The trim removed 3 bases at V and 5 bases at J, leaving 7 bases unmatched. Germline CDR1 and CDR2: LGHNA and YSLEER. The CDR3 sequence is CASSQDRGTGETQYF. The CDR3 region has the DNA TGCGCCAGCAGCCAGGACAGGGGAACAGGGGAGACCCAGTACTTC.

This clonotype was counted ten times or more. DNA of the CDR3: TGTGCCACCATGGAAGGGCTGGGGAATGAGCAGTTCTTC. This sequence encodes CATMEGLGNEQFF. This chain connects TRBV24-1 to TRBJ2-1; D gene unclear. Germline CDR1 and CDR2: KGHDR and SFDVKD. V lost 8 bases and J 7 bases, leaving 14 bases between the germline ends. The CDR3 consists of 13 residues.